This TCR beta chain was identified in a study of blood T cells in healthy people across ages. Study-level information: Template switching recovered approximately one barcoded beta molecule for every two T cells. Points from the study as a whole: Older individuals had lower TCR beta diversity per million T cells (the decline was roughly linear).

The ends lost 5 bases at V and 8 bases at J; junction bases unmatched: 11. This CDR3 comprises 14 residues. With a J-beta primer mix and a sample-barcoded 5' primer, a second PCR ran 7 to 11 cycles. A template-switch adaptor with 12 random nucleotides tagged each cDNA molecule. MiXCR was run by TCRdb on the 5' RACE reads, yielding one entry per CDR3 protein. The sample lists approximately 1.5 million distinct CDR3 sequences, roughly two fifths occurring once. Many counts were recorded for this clonotype. Its antigen is unidentified. The clonotype originates from a woman aged 18-29 years in good health. The sequenced material came from blood. The chain recombines TRBV12-3 or TRBV12-4 with TRBJ1-2; 7 bases agree with TRBD1. CDR3 sequence (DNA): TGTGCCAGCAGTCACATAGACAGGGCTGGAGGCTACACCTTC. Amino acids: CASSHIDRAGGYTF.